These 30 T cell receptor beta chains were sequenced from one sample in a study of CDR3 diversity in severe acne. One entry per CDR3 protein, called by TCRdb with MiXCR from the PCR reads. The data hold roughly 79,000 distinct CDR3 sequences, with approximately 49% observed a single time. Sequenced: blood. These receptor sequences come from a male donor with severe acne vulgaris.

This chain links TRBV12-3 or TRBV12-4 with TRBJ2-1, with TRBD1 matching 10 bases. The junction had 19 bases not matched to a gene; V was cut back by 8 bases and J by 12 bases. The CDR3 has 16 amino acids. The CDR3 DNA reads as TGTGCCAGCTCTGCGGCGGGACAGGGGTCTACGGATGGGCAGTTCTTC. It codes for CASSAAGQGSTDGQFF.

This clonotype was found a few times. The rearrangement uses TRBV19 and TRBJ2-2; 7 bases are a match to TRBD2. With 6 bases clipped from V and 3 bases from J, the junction kept 7 bases outside the gene matches. CDR1 and CDR2 (germline): LNHDA, SQIVND (reference sequence). The CDR3 has 15 amino acids. The chain's CDR3 is CASSRSGEDTGELFF. In DNA form, the CDR3 reads TGTGCCAGTAGCCGGAGCGGGGAGGACACCGGGGAGCTGTTTTTT.

In its sample, this clonotype was seen many times. This rearrangement joins TRBV20-1 to TRBJ2-3, with D possibly being TRBD2 (6 bases). CDR3 length: 16 residues. Per germline, CDR1 DFQATT and CDR2 SNEGSKA (reference sequence). V was trimmed by 0 bases and J by 0 bases, leaving 13 bases between them. This chain's CDR3 is CSARDRGRGSTDTQYF. The CDR3 DNA follows: TGCAGTGCTAGAGATAGAGGGCGGGGCAGCACAGATACGCAGTATTTT.

The rearrangement uses TRBV29-1 and TRBJ2-6; no clear D. This CDR3 is 16 amino acids long. Trimming took off 2 bases at V and 0 bases at J, with 11 bases between the two ends. Germline CDR1 and CDR2: SQVTM and ANQGSEA. CDR3 sequence: CSVERLTSSGANVLTF. For the CDR3, the DNA is TGCAGCGTTGAAAGACTCACGAGCTCTGGGGCCAACGTCCTGACTTTC.

The chain has TRBV3-1 and TRBJ1-1; D might be TRBD1 (6 bases). V gave up 2 bases and J gave up 0 bases, with 10 bases separating them. The CDR3 has 15 amino acids. Germline V CDR1 and CDR2: LGHDT, YNNKEL (reference sequence). The CDR3 coding sequence is TGTGCCAGCAGCCAACAGACAGGCTTGAACACTGAAGCTTTCTTT. It specifies CASSQQTGLNTEAFF.

This clonotype was counted at least ten times. The V gene is TRBV4-2, the J gene TRBJ2-2; D gene ambiguous. V was trimmed by 2 bases and J by 4 bases, leaving 2 bases between them. Germline values: CDR1 LGHNA, CDR2 YNFKEQ. The CDR3 is 12 amino acids. Written as DNA, the CDR3 is TGTGCCAGCAGCCAATCCACCGGGGAGCTGTTTTTT. This gives the protein CASSQSTGELFF.

The chain couples TRBV10-3 to TRBJ2-2, with D perhaps matching TRBD1 (5 bases). The germline V gene has CDR1 ENHRY and CDR2 SYGVKD. Trimming shortened V by 8 bases and J by 0 bases, and 10 bases separated the two germline ends. There are 14 residues in the CDR3. The CDR3 bases are TGTGCCATCCTGGACACCACGAACACCGGGGAGCTGTTTTTT. The encoded protein is CAILDTTNTGELFF.

About this clonotype itself: No conserved phenylalanine or tryptophan ends this CDR3, so it is likely a read error. The chain couples TRBV12-3 or TRBV12-4 to TRBJ2-2, with TRBD2 identical over 9 bases. CDR3 length: 16 amino acids. With V trimmed by 6 bases and J by 4 bases, 9 bases remained unmatched. DNA for the CDR3: TGTGCCAGCAGCTTTGGGGAAGCGGGGGGCACCGGGGAGCTGTTTCTT. This gives the protein CASSFGEAGGTGELFL.

This clonotype was seen ten or more times. The gene calls are TRBV7-3 and TRBJ2-1; D may be TRBD2 (5 bases). The CDR3 is 15 residues long. Between the trimmed V and J ends, which lost 2 bases and 0 bases, there was a span of 8 bases. Germline assignment: CDR1 SGHTA and CDR2 FQGTGA. Here the CDR3 reads CASSLPGSSYNEQFF. The DNA of the CDR3 is TGTGCCAGCAGCTTACCTGGGAGCTCCTACAATGAGCAGTTCTTC.

The CDR3 bases are TGTGCCACCAGTGATTACAGGGGCGAGCAGCCCCAGCATTTT. Translated: CATSDYRGEQPQHF. V is TRBV24-1 and J is TRBJ1-5; 7 nucleotides line up with TRBD1. The CDR3 consists of 14 residues. With V trimmed by 2 bases and J by 7 bases, 4 bases remained unmatched. Per germline, CDR1 KGHDR and CDR2 SFDVKD.

In its sample, this clonotype was seen many times. Here the CDR3 reads CASSHKDWSYEQYF. Written as DNA, the CDR3 is TGTGCCAGCAGCCACAAGGACTGGTCCTACGAGCAGTACTTC. The chain has TRBV6-6 and TRBJ2-7; D is possibly TRBD2 (5 bases). CDR1 and CDR2 (germline): MNHNY, SVGAGI (reference sequence). V lost 6 bases and J lost 1, with 13 bases in between. The CDR3 sequence is 14 residues long.

As regards this clonotype: A much larger clone lies a single base off, so this may be a read error. The chain is built from TRBV2 and TRBJ2-5, with D possibly TRBD2 on 5 matching bases. V lost 8 bases to trimming and J lost 2 bases, with 24 bases between them. The CDR3 extends over 17 amino acids. The germline gives CDR1 SNHLY, CDR2 FYNNEI. The CDR3 here is CASAKPPTTPSQETQYF. CDR3 in DNA: TGTGCCAGCGCCAAGCCCCCGACTACCCCCTCGCAAGAGACCCAGTACTTC.

This clonotype has ten or more counts. The chain employs TRBV7-2 and TRBJ2-7; D possibly corresponds to TRBD1 (6 bases). The CDR3 loop spans 15 amino acids. The germline V gene encodes CDR1 SGHTA and CDR2 FQGNSA. Trimming took off 1 base at V and 2 bases at J, with 12 bases between the two ends. CDR3 bases: TGTGCCAGCAGCTTAGACCTCCGGGACACCTACGAGCAGTACTTC. Translated, it gives CASSLDLRDTYEQYF.

A note on this clonotype: A much larger clone lies a single base off, so this may be a read error. Lacking the conserved final phenylalanine or tryptophan, this CDR3 likely reflects a read error. The rearrangement links TRBV5-1 to TRBJ2-5, with D perhaps being TRBD1 or TRBD2 (5 bases each). The CDR3 loop spans 14 amino acids. Trimming pared 2 bases from V and 5 bases from J, leaving 13 bases between. CDR1 is SGHRS and CDR2 is YFSETQ in the germline V gene. CDR3 nucleotide sequence: TGCGCCAGCAGCTTAAACGGGGCAGACGAGACCCAGTACTCC. Translation: CASSLNGADETQYS.

A few counts support this clonotype. This CDR3 reads CATQGASGYEQYF. The CDR3 DNA reads as TGTGCCACCCAGGGCGCCTCAGGTTACGAGCAGTACTTC. This chain uses TRBV15 with TRBJ2-7; D may be TRBD1 (5 bases). Deletions cut 8 bases from V and 4 bases from J, with 15 bases between. The CDR3 covers 13 residues. Germline-derived CDR1 and CDR2 are LNHNV and YYDKDF (reference sequence).

With respect to this clonotype: A much larger clone differs by one base, so this may be a read error. The chain couples TRBV7-9 to TRBJ2-5; D is perhaps TRBD1 or TRBD2 (5 bases each). This CDR3 is built from 11 residues. Germline CDR1 is SEHNR and CDR2 is FQNEAQ (reference sequence). The CDR3 reads CVSSLGTFKYF. The CDR3 bases are TGTGTCAGCAGCTTAGGGACGTTCAAATACTTC.

This clonotype was counted ten times or more. J is TRBJ1-3 and V is TRBV5-1; possibly TRBD1 for D (6 bases). The germline V gene encodes CDR1 SGHRS and CDR2 YFSETQ. Trimming took 2 bases from V and 4 from J, leaving 13 bases between them. The CDR3 extends over 15 amino acids. This CDR3 is CASSFTTGSGNTIYF. The CDR3 DNA reads TGCGCCAGCAGCTTTACCACAGGGTCAGGAAACACCATATATTTT.

This clonotype has just a few counts. The chain employs TRBV5-4 and TRBJ2-5, with 9 bases that match TRBD2. Germline lookup yields CDR1 SGHNT and CDR2 YYREEE (reference sequence). The CDR3 sequence is 15 residues long. V lost 2 bases, J lost 2 bases, and 4 bases stayed unmatched. Written as DNA, the CDR3 is TGTGCCAGCAGCTTAGGACTAGCGTCACAAGAGACCCAGTACTTC. Its protein is CASSLGLASQETQYF.

This clonotype rates as medium-sized (0.01 to 0.1%). V gene TRBV6-5 combines with J gene TRBJ1-2; 7 bases line up with TRBD1. The CDR3 spans 15 residues. V was pared by 5 bases and J by 5 bases, with 11 bases of the junction left unmatched. CDR1 is MNHEY, CDR2 SVGAGI, per germline. CDR3 loop: CASSTQGGASYGYTF. The DNA of the CDR3 is TGTGCCAGCAGTACTCAAGGGGGCGCGAGTTATGGCTACACCTTC.

V usage is TRBV9 and J usage is TRBJ1-1; possibly TRBD1 for D (6 bases). This CDR3 spans 17 amino acids. Germline V gene data show CDR1 as SGDLS and CDR2 as YYNGEE. The V and J ends lost 0 bases and 0 bases respectively, with 15 bases between them. The CDR3 sequence: CASSVESGDSMNTEAFF. The DNA of the CDR3 is TGTGCCAGCAGCGTAGAGTCAGGGGATAGTATGAACACTGAAGCTTTCTTT.

The chain uses TRBV7-6 and TRBJ2-5; no clear D. The V gene lost 7 bases and the J gene lost 3 bases, with 6 bases spanning the gap. There are 11 residues in the CDR3. Germline V gives CDR1 SGHVS, CDR2 FNYEAQ. CDR3 amino acids: CASTPEETQYF. As DNA, the CDR3 is TGTGCCAGCACCCCGGAAGAGACCCAGTACTTC.

The chain combines TRBV2 with TRBJ2-7; 8 positions match TRBD2. The CDR3 contains 15 residues. With 3 bases clipped from V and 3 bases from J, the junction kept 7 bases outside the gene matches. CDR1 and CDR2 from the germline V gene are SNHLY and FYNNEI. The CDR3 bases are TGTGCCAGCAGTGACCAAGCGGGAGCGGGCTACGAGCAGTACTTC. Amino acids: CASSDQAGAGYEQYF.

Points on this clonotype: Compared with germline, one end of the junction differs, possibly owing to a read error. The rearrangement joins TRBV5-4 to TRBJ1-2; 8 nucleotides line up with TRBD1. The germline V gene has CDR1 SGHNT and CDR2 YYREEE (reference sequence). The CDR3 covers 17 residues. CDR3 bases: TGTGCCAGCAGCTTGAATGACGTGCCAGGGGGCGAATATGGCCACACCTTC. It specifies CASSLNDVPGGEYGHTF.

This clonotype has a count of ten or more. This CDR3 is CASNEEGTNNSPLHF. The CDR3 DNA reads TGCGCCAGCAATGAAGAGGGAACAAATAATTCACCCCTCCACTTT. The gene calls are TRBV10-2 and TRBJ1-6, with D uncertain. V dropped 7 bases and J dropped 5 bases, with 15 bases sitting between them. Germline values: CDR1 WSHSY, CDR2 SAAADI. The CDR3 runs 15 residues.

Only a few counts were recorded for this clonotype. This chain connects TRBV20-1 to TRBJ2-1; the match to TRBD2 covers 11 bases. V lost 6 bases, J lost 10 bases, and 11 bases stayed unmatched. The CDR3 sequence is 14 residues long. The germline V gene encodes CDR1 DFQATT and CDR2 SNEGSKA (reference sequence). The CDR3 DNA sequence: TGCAGTGCCATACCGGGACTAGCGGACCCCGAGCAGTTCTTC. Encoded protein: CSAIPGLADPEQFF.

This chain links TRBV7-6 with TRBJ2-1; D is perhaps TRBD1 (7 bases). Germline-derived CDR1 and CDR2 are SGHVS and FNYEAQ. V was clipped by 0 bases and J by 10 bases, with 10 bases between them. CDR3 length: 13 residues. CDR3 nucleotides: TGTGCCAGCAGCTTAGCTGCGGGACAGGAGCAGTTCTTC. As protein: CASSLAAGQEQFF.

This clonotype has a count of ten or more. The DNA for the CDR3 is TGTGCCATCAGTGGGACGGGGGGGGTAGGGGAGACCCAGTACTTC. Amino acids: CAISGTGGVGETQYF. The chain couples TRBV10-3 to TRBJ2-5; 8 nucleotides agree with TRBD2. Looked up from germline, CDR1 is ENHRY and CDR2 is SYGVKD. The CDR3 extends over 15 amino acids. Germline trimming cut 4 bases from V and 5 bases from J; bases unmatched to any gene: 9.

In its sample, this clonotype was seen a few times. CDR3 sequence (DNA): TGTGCCAGCAGCCTCGCGGGGACTAACTATGGCTACACCTTC. Translating gives CASSLAGTNYGYTF. The chain has TRBV5-5 and TRBJ1-2; D ambiguous. The CDR3 spans 14 residues. Per the germline V gene, CDR1 is SGHKS and CDR2 is YYEKEE (reference sequence). Trimming cost V 4 bases and J 0 bases, with 10 bases left between them.

The chain has TRBV24-1 and TRBJ2-1; 12 positions agree with TRBD2. Germline V CDR1 and CDR2: KGHDR, SFDVKD. The V segment lost 4 bases and the J segment 7 bases; nucleotides outside the gene matches: 7. The CDR3 contains 16 residues. CDR3 sequence: CATSEPLAGGRNEQFF. Here the CDR3 DNA reads TGTGCCACCAGTGAACCGCTAGCGGGAGGGAGAAATGAGCAGTTCTTC.

This clonotype has a handful of counts. The chain has TRBV27 and TRBJ2-1; D gene unclear. This CDR3 is 12 amino acids long. V was cut by 5 bases and J by 6 bases, with 8 bases left in between. Germline V gene lookup returns CDR1 MNHEY and CDR2 SMNVEV (reference sequence). The CDR3 loop is CASSVDFNEQFF. The CDR3 DNA follows: TGTGCCAGCAGTGTCGACTTCAATGAGCAGTTCTTC.